The subject of this entry is one T cell receptor (beta chain). What it binds is not known. The data stem from a study of T cell responses to AZD1222 COVID-19 vaccine. Overall study results and limits: The peak T cell response came first, and repertoires were sampled only after it. At baseline, just five or six AZD1222 recipients tested seropositive.

Whether given at about 4 or about 12 weeks, second doses were pooled. Profiling relied on immunoSEQ multiplex PCR, and the TCRdb table lists in-frame clones only, not all of them. The data show approximately 190,000 clones, over 85% seen once. Germline assignment: CDR1 MNHEY and CDR2 SVGAGI. V lost 5 bases and J lost 6; bases outside the gene matches: 8. The CDR3 length is 14 residues. The chain employs TRBV6-5 and TRBJ1-2; the match to TRBD1 covers 8 bases. This sequence originates from an adult who received the AZD1222 COVID-19 vaccine. The starting material was peripheral blood, obtained 28 days after the second AZD1222 dose. The DNA for the CDR3 is TGTGCCAGCAGTCGACAGGGGCCTCTCCATGGCTACACCTTC. It translates to CASSRQGPLHGYTF.